Below, 19 T cell receptor beta chains from the same sample are listed, as sequenced in a study of T cells in Graves' hyperthyroidism and ophthalmopathy. The CDR3 regions of TCR beta were amplified from RNA transcripts. The study used the HTBI primer set for a first-round RT-PCR of the TCR CDR3. TCRdb re-called the multiplex PCR reads with MiXCR, one entry per CDR3 protein. The table lists about 360,000 distinct CDR3 sequences, 20% to 25% of them singletons. The source material was blood. These TCRs come from a man aged 50 to 59 with Graves' hyperthyroidism.

This clonotype came up many times. This chain connects TRBV11-3 to TRBJ1-1; no reliable D call. The germline V and J ends were trimmed by 5 bases and 5 bases, with 12 bases remaining between them. The CDR3 runs to 13 residues. Germline CDR1 is SGHNT and CDR2 is YENEEA. The CDR3 nucleotides read TGTGCCAGCAGCCCTGGGCCCAGAACTGAAGCTTTCTTT. The encoded protein is CASSPGPRTEAFF.

There are a few counts of this clonotype. The chain couples TRBV28 to TRBJ2-7; D is possibly TRBD2 (7 bases). Germline CDR1 reads MDHEN; CDR2 reads SYDVKM. V lost 2 bases to trimming and J lost 7 bases, with 12 bases between them. The CDR3 extends over 13 amino acids. The CDR3 DNA reads TGTGCCAGCAGTTTAACGGGGGGCCTGGAGCAGTACTTC. Encoded protein: CASSLTGGLEQYF.

Note on this clonotype: A much larger clone differs by one base, so this may be a read error. V usage is TRBV11-3 and J usage is TRBJ2-5; no clear D. Germline CDR1 and CDR2: SGHNT and YENEEA. The length of the CDR3 is 15 residues. The CDR3 spells CASSQEGWLQETRYF. DNA of the CDR3: TGTGCCAGCAGCCAAGAAGGATGGCTTCAAGAGACCCGGTACTTC.

The rearrangement uses TRBV13 and TRBJ2-1; 9 positions match TRBD1. The germline V gene encodes CDR1 PRHDT and CDR2 FYEKMQ (reference sequence). V shed 0 bases, J shed 8 bases, and the junction held 2 bases outside the gene matches. The length of the CDR3 is 14 residues. In DNA, the CDR3 is TGTGCCAGCAGCTTAGGTACAGGGGGCTATGAGCAGTTCTTC. This sequence encodes CASSLGTGGYEQFF.

This clonotype turned up a few times. The chain joins TRBV27 to TRBJ2-2; 10 bases match TRBD1. The CDR3 runs to 14 residues. After removal of 6 bases from V and 7 bases from J, the junction contained 5 bases not matched to a gene. Germline V lookup: CDR1 MNHEY, CDR2 SMNVEV (reference sequence). CDR3 loop: CASSRQGAVGELFF. In DNA form, the CDR3 reads TGTGCCAGCAGCCGACAGGGGGCGGTCGGGGAGCTGTTTTTT.

The V call is TRBV20-1, the J call TRBJ2-7; 11 bases are a match to TRBD2. Germline-derived CDR1 and CDR2 are DFQATT and SNEGSKA (reference sequence). The J segment lost 1 base and the V segment lost 6 bases, leaving 14 bases of the junction unmatched. The CDR3 spans 17 residues. DNA for the CDR3: TGCAGTGCCTCCACAGGGGTGGCTAGCGGGAGGTCCTACGAGCAGTACTTC. It codes for CSASTGVASGRSYEQYF.

In this sample, this clonotype turned up a few times. The gene calls are TRBV28 and TRBJ2-5; D uncertain. The CDR3 totals 16 residues. V was clipped by 7 bases and J by 3 bases, with 21 bases between them. CDR1 and CDR2 (germline): MDHEN, SYDVKM. The CDR3 DNA is TGTGCCAGCACCCTAGAAGGAACCGCTCTTAAAGAGACCCAGTACTTC. Encoded protein: CASTLEGTALKETQYF.

The V and J genes are TRBV15 and TRBJ1-5; D is uncertain. This CDR3 region has 13 residues. The germline V gene encodes CDR1 LNHNV and CDR2 YYDKDF (reference sequence). Trimming left V 6 bases short and J 6 bases short, with 12 bases between. DNA of the CDR3: TGTGCCACCAGGGACGGACGCCGTCAGCCCCAGCATTTT. Protein product: CATRDGRRQPQHF.

There are a few counts of this clonotype. The V and J genes are TRBV20-1 and TRBJ2-2; D not certain. V lost 0 bases, J lost 4 bases, and 3 bases lay in between. The germline CDR1 and CDR2 sequences are DFQATT and SNEGSKA (reference sequence). The CDR3 loop spans 12 amino acids. CDR3 region: CSARDGTGELFF. The CDR3 nucleotides read TGCAGTGCTAGAGATGGCACCGGGGAGCTGTTTTTT.

This clonotype has more than one count but fewer than ten. The CDR3 DNA follows: TGTGCCAGCAGTTCCAGCGCTAGCTCCTACAATGAGCAGTTCTTC. Encoded protein: CASSSSASSYNEQFF. The chain carries TRBV12-3 or TRBV12-4 and TRBJ2-1; D not resolved. Trimming shortened V by 4 bases and J by 0 bases, and 10 bases separated the two germline ends. This CDR3 has 15 residues.

This clonotype was seen many times. V is TRBV6-1 and J is TRBJ1-1; D call uncertain. This CDR3 contains 15 residues. Germline CDR1 is MNHNS and CDR2 is SASEGT. Trimming removed 1 base from V and 5 bases from J, with 14 bases in between. The CDR3 protein is CASSEVWADGTEAFF. In DNA, the CDR3 is TGTGCCAGCAGTGAAGTGTGGGCCGACGGGACTGAAGCTTTCTTT.

This clonotype occurred a few times. The chain joins TRBV20-1 to TRBJ2-7, with 8 positions matching TRBD2. Unmatched junction bases numbered 9, after V lost 0 bases and J lost 2 bases. The CDR3 extends over 16 amino acids. Germline V gives CDR1 DFQATT, CDR2 SNEGSKA (reference sequence). As DNA, the CDR3 is TGCAGTGCTAGAGACCTAAGCGGGAGAGGGGCCTACGAGCAGTACTTC. It codes for CSARDLSGRGAYEQYF.

The rearrangement uses TRBV14 and TRBJ2-7; 7 bases fit TRBD2. This CDR3 has 13 residues. The germline V gene encodes CDR1 SGHDN and CDR2 FVKESK. The trim removed 0 bases at V and 7 bases at J, leaving 3 bases unmatched. CDR3 nucleotides: TGTGCCAGCAGCCAAGATATCGGGGGGGAGCAGTACTTC. Translated: CASSQDIGGEQYF.

This clonotype showed up just a few times. The rearrangement uses TRBV9 and TRBJ2-5; 7 bases are shared with TRBD1. With 0 bases clipped from V and 5 bases from J, the junction kept 4 bases outside the gene matches. The CDR3 is 14 residues long. The germline CDR1 and CDR2 sequences are SGDLS and YYNGEE. The CDR3 region is CASSVAPQGETQYF. DNA for the CDR3: TGTGCCAGCAGCGTAGCCCCACAGGGGGAGACCCAGTACTTC.

This rearrangement joins TRBV3-1 to TRBJ2-2; 10 nucleotides align to TRBD2. CDR1 LGHDT and CDR2 YNNKEL come from the germline V gene (reference sequence). V was pared by 4 bases and J by 4 bases, with 6 bases of the junction left unmatched. There are 16 residues in the CDR3. CDR3 sequence: CASSRTSGRSTGELFF. The CDR3 region has the DNA TGTGCCAGCAGCCGGACTAGCGGTCGCTCCACCGGGGAGCTGTTTTTT.

This clonotype occurred many times. The chain uses TRBV28 and TRBJ2-7; D possibly corresponds to TRBD2 (6 bases). CDR3 length equals 13 residues. Per germline, CDR1 MDHEN and CDR2 SYDVKM. Trimming stripped 2 bases from V and 4 bases from J, with 9 bases between. This CDR3 reads CASSLGTRYEQYF. CDR3 bases: TGTGCCAGCAGTTTAGGGACTCGGTACGAGCAGTACTTC.

The J gene is TRBJ2-5, the V gene TRBV6-6, with TRBD2 identical over 10 bases. The CDR3 is 17 amino acids. The junction had 13 bases not matched to a gene; V was cut back by 0 bases and J by 9 bases. CDR1 and CDR2 (germline): MNHNY, SVGAGI (reference sequence). The DNA of the CDR3 is TGTGCCAGCAGTTACTCGACCTCAGGGACTAGCGTTGCGGCCCAGTACTTC. This encodes CASSYSTSGTSVAAQYF.

This clonotype came up a few times. The chain carries TRBV7-2 and TRBJ1-2, with TRBD1 matching over 7 bases. The CDR3 consists of 16 residues. The germline V gene encodes CDR1 SGHTA and CDR2 FQGNSA. V lost 3 bases, J lost 2 bases, and 9 bases stayed unmatched. The CDR3 coding sequence is TGTGCCAGCAGCTTGGGGGGACAGAGGGCCAACTATGGCTACACCTTC. Amino acids: CASSLGGQRANYGYTF.

This clonotype was seen more than once but under ten times. The V gene is TRBV3-1, the J gene TRBJ2-4; maybe TRBD2 (5 bases). This CDR3 has 17 residues. Trimming cost V 1 base and J 0 bases, with 13 bases left between them. The germline V gene has CDR1 LGHDT and CDR2 YNNKEL (reference sequence). This CDR3 reads CASSQGPSGLAKNIQYF. The CDR3 DNA follows: TGTGCCAGCAGCCAAGGGCCGAGCGGCCTAGCCAAAAACATTCAGTACTTC.